The T cell receptor beta chain under discussion was sequenced for a study of blood T cell repertoires in COVID-19. Per the authors' pipeline: Researchers report that nucleated cell counts were estimated from reference gene primer amplification. The protocol was immunoSEQ multiplex PCR, while the TCRdb copy is restricted to in-frame clones and leaves out a portion. V, J and clone size are taken as reported in that table, and D and trimming were inferred from the DNA itself. The table has 340,000 or so clones, around 90% seen once. The CDR3 sequence is 13 residues long. CDR1 and CDR2 (germline): LNHDA, SQIVND (reference sequence). Between the trimmed V and J ends, which lost 4 bases and 6 bases, there was a span of 11 bases. This clone was seen only once.

The rearrangement links TRBV19 to TRBJ2-3; perhaps TRBD1 as D (6 bases). The specimen was peripheral blood. This receptor was identified in a man aged 45-65 years with active or convalescent COVID-19. The CDR3 DNA sequence: TGTGCCAGTAGTAACAGGGATGTGGATACGCAGTATTTT. This translates into CASSNRDVDTQYF. The complete variable domain, with remaining parts taken from reference TRBV19 and TRBJ2-3, reads DGGITQSPKYLFRKEGQNVTLSCEQNLNHDAMYWYRQDPGQGLRLIYYSQIVNDFQKGDIAEGYSVSREKKESFPLTVTSAQKNPTAFYLCASSNRDVDTQYFGPGTRLTVL.